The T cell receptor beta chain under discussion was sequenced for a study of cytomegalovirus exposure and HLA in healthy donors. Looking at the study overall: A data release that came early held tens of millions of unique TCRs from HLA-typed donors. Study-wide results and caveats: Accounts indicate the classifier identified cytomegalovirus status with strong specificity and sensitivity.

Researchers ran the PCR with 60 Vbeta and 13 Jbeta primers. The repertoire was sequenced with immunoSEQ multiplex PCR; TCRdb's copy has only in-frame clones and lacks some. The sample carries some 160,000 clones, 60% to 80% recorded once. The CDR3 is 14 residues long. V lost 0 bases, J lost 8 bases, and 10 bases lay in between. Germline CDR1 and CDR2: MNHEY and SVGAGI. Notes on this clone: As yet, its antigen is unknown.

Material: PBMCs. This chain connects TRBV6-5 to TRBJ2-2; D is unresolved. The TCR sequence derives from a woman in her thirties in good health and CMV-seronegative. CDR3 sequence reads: CASSYSGVGGELFF. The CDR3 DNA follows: TGTGCCAGCAGTTACTCTGGCGTCGGGGGGGAGCTGTTTTTT.